This TCR beta chain was identified in a study of blood T cell repertoires in COVID-19. About the research overall: The study drew acute and convalescent COVID-19 samples from the United States, Italy and Spain.

Assay used: immunoSEQ multiplex PCR; TCRdb lists only in-frame clones, some missing. The repertoire includes hundreds of thousands of clones, approximately 84% of them detected once, and approximately 9% sits in the top ten. V was pared by 4 bases and J by 4 bases, with 26 bases between. Germline lookup yields CDR1 LGHDT and CDR2 YNNKEL (reference sequence). CDR3 size: 19 residues. This clonotype originated in a human donor in a cohort sampled during active COVID-19. Specimen: peripheral blood. This chain links TRBV3-1 (or the pseudogene TRBV3-2) with TRBJ2-1; D might be TRBD1 (6 bases). The CDR3 spells CASSRYLPGPGVPYNEQFF. In DNA form, the CDR3 reads TGTGCCAGCAGCCGTTATCTGCCGGGACCAGGGGTCCCTTACAATGAGCAGTTCTTC.